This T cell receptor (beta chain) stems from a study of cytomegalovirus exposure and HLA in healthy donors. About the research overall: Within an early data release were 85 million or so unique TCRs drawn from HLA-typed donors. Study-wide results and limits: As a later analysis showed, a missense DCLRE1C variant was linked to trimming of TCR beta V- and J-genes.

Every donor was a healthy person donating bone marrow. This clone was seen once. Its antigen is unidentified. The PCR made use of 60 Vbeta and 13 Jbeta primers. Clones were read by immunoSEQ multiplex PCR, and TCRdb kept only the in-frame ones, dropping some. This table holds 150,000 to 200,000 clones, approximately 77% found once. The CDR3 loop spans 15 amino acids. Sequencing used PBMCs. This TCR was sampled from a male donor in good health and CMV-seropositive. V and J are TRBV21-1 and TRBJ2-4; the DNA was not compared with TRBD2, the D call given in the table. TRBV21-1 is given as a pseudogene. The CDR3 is CASRREGPPRNIQYF. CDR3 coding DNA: TGTGCCAGCCGGAGGGAGGGGCCTCCGAGGAACATTCAGTACTTC.